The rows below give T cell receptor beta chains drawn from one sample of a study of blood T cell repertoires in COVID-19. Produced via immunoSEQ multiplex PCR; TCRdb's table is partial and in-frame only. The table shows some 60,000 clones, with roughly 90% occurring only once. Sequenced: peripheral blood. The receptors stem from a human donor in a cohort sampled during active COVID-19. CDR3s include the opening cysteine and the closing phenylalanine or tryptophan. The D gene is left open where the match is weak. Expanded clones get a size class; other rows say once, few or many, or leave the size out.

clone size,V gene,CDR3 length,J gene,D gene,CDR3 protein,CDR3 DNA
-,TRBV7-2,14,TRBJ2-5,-,CASSLRRFGETQYF,TGTGCCAGCAGCTTACGGCGGTTCGGAGAGACCCAGTACTTC
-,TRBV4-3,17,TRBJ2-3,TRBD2,CASSQDPSAGGTDTQYF,TGCGCCAGCAGCCAAGATCCCTCAGCGGGAGGCACAGATACGCAGTATTTT
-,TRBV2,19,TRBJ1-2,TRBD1,CASSETNPGQGAYRYGYTF,TGTGCCAGCAGTGAAACAAATCCGGGACAGGGGGCGTATAGGTATGGCTACACCTTC
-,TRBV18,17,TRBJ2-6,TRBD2,CASSHPSGSAGANVLTF,TGTGCCAGCTCACACCCTAGCGGGAGTGCTGGGGCCAACGTCCTGACTTTC
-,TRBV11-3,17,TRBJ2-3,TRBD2,CASSPRTSGSSPDTQYF,TGTGCCAGCAGCCCTAGGACTAGCGGGAGCTCCCCAGATACGCAGTATTTT
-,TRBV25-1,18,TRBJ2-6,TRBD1,CASSASGQGIRGANVLTF,TGTGCCAGCAGTGCCTCGGGACAGGGTATCCGTGGGGCCAACGTCCTGACTTTC
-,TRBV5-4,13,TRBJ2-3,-,CANKRYSTDTQYF,TGTGCCAACAAGCGGTATAGCACAGATACGCAGTATTTT
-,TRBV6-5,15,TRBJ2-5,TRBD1,CASSSRQGVQETQYF,TGTGCCAGCAGCTCCAGACAGGGGGTCCAAGAGACCCAGTACTTC
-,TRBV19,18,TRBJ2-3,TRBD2,CASSMGLAGGSSTDTQYF,TGTGCCAGTAGTATGGGACTAGCGGGAGGATCTAGCACAGATACGCAGTATTTT
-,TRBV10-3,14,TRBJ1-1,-,CAISAGLLPAEAFF,TGTGCCATCAGTGCCGGACTGCTGCCCGCTGAAGCTTTCTTT
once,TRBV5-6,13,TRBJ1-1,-,CASSSTLNTEAFF,TGTGCCAGCAGTTCAACTTTGAACACTGAAGCTTTCTTT
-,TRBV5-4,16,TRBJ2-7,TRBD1,CASSATMTGGSYEQYF,TGTGCCAGCAGCGCAACTATGACAGGGGGTTCCTACGAGCAGTACTTC
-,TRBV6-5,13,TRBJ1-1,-,CASKEKFITEAFF,TGTGCCAGCAAAGAGAAGTTCATCACTGAAGCTTTCTTT
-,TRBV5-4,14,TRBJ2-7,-,CASSLGTAPGEQYF,TGTGCCAGCAGCTTGGGGACAGCCCCCGGCGAGCAGTACTTC
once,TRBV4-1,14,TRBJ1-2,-,CASSHTGENYGYTF,TGCGCCAGCAGCCATACAGGAGAGAACTATGGCTACACCTTC
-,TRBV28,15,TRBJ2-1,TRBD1,CASSSWTGSYNEQFF,TGTGCCAGCAGTTCCTGGACAGGGTCCTACAATGAGCAGTTCTTC
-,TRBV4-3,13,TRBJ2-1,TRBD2,CASSQGTSYEQFF,TGCGCCAGCAGCCAAGGGACTAGTTATGAGCAGTTCTTC
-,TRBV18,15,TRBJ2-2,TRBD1,CASSNGQGSTGELFF,TGTGCCAGCTCGAACGGACAGGGGAGCACCGGGGAGCTGTTTTTT
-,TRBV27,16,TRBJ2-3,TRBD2,CASSLMGGEGTDTQYF,TGTGCCAGCAGTTTAATGGGGGGGGAGGGCACAGATACGCAGTATTTT
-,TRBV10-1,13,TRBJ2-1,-,CASSKLGTNEQFF,TGCGCCAGCAGTAAATTAGGGACTAATGAGCAGTTCTTC
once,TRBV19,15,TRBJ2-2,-,CATSNSGLNTGELFF,TGTGCCACTAGTAATAGCGGCCTTAACACCGGGGAGCTGTTTTTT
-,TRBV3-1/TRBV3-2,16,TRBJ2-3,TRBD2,CASRQERLAGADTQYF,TGTGCCAGCAGGCAAGAGAGACTAGCGGGGGCCGATACGCAGTATTTT
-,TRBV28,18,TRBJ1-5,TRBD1,CASSLSSDRARGNQPQHF,TGTGCCAGCAGTTTATCATCGGACAGGGCTAGAGGCAATCAGCCCCAGCATTTT
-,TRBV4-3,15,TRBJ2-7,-,CASSHLRLGHYEQYF,TGCGCCAGCAGCCACCTGAGACTGGGGCACTACGAGCAGTACTTC
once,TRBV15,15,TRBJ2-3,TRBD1,CATSIQDRSTDTQYF,TGTGCCACCAGCATCCAGGACAGGAGCACAGATACGCAGTATTTT
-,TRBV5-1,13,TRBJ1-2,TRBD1,CASSLRTGGGYTF,TGCGCCAGCAGCTTGAGGACAGGGGGTGGCTACACCTTC
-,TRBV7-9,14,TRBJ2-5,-,CASSLRGSQETQYF,TGTGCCAGCAGCTTAAGAGGGTCCCAAGAGACCCAGTACTTC
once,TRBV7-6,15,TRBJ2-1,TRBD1,CASSAGTGSYNEQFF,TGTGCCAGCAGCGCAGGGACAGGGTCTTACAATGAGCAGTTCTTC
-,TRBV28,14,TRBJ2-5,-,CASSSSGMLETQYF,TGTGCCAGCAGTTCGTCAGGGATGCTGGAGACCCAGTACTTC
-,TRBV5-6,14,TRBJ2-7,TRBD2,CASSLEGGPLEQYF,TGTGCCAGCAGCTTGGAGGGAGGGCCCCTCGAGCAGTACTTC
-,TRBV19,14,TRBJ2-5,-,CASRPDLLQETQYF,TGTGCCAGTAGGCCAGATTTATTACAAGAGACCCAGTACTTC
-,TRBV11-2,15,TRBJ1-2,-,CASSLEWQGREGYTF,TGTGCCAGCAGCTTAGAGTGGCAGGGCCGAGAGGGCTACACCTTC
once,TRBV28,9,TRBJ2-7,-,CASKHEQYF,TGTGCCAGCAAGCACGAGCAGTACTTC
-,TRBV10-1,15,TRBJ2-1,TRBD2,CASRMTSGRTGEQFF,TGCGCCAGCAGGATGACTAGCGGGAGGACGGGTGAGCAGTTCTTC
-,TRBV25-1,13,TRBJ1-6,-,CATGRDYNSPLHF,TGTGCCACTGGACGGGACTATAATTCACCCCTCCACTTT
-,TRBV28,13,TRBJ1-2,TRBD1,CASSSGQAVSYTF,TGTGCCAGCAGTTCCGGACAGGCGGTGAGCTACACCTTC
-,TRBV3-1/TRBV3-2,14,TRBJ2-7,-,CASSQDSLSYEQYF,TGTGCCAGCAGCCAAGATAGCCTAAGCTACGAGCAGTACTTC
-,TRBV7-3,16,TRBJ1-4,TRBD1,CASSQQKGAAREKLFF,TGTGCCAGCAGCCAACAAAAGGGGGCGGCACGTGAAAAACTGTTTTTT
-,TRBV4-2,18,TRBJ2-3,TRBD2,CASSQVPLRSGRADTQYF,TGTGCCAGCAGCCAAGTCCCCCTACGGAGCGGGAGGGCTGATACGCAGTATTTT
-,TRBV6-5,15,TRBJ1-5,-,CASSALRTGNQPQHF,TGTGCCAGCAGCGCTCTCCGAACGGGCAATCAGCCCCAGCATTTT
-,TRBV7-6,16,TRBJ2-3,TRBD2,CASSPLAGGRADTQYF,TGTGCCAGCAGCCCGCTAGCGGGAGGGCGAGCAGATACGCAGTATTTT
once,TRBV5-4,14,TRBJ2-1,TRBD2,CASRTSGSYNEQFF,TGTGCCAGCAGGACTAGCGGTTCCTACAATGAGCAGTTCTTC
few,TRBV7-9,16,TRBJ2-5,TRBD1,CASSFRRQGLGETQYF,TGTGCCAGCAGCTTCAGACGACAGGGATTAGGGGAGACCCAGTACTTC
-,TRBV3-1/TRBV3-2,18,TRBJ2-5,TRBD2,CASSQKLAGGPIVETQYF,TGTGCCAGCAGCCAGAAACTAGCGGGAGGGCCTATTGTAGAGACCCAGTACTTC
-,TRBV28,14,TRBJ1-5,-,CASSTQQSNQPQHF,TGTGCCAGCAGTACACAACAGAGCAATCAGCCCCAGCATTTT
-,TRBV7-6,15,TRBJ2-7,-,CASSLDSTGSYEQYF,TGTGCCAGCAGCCTCGATTCCACAGGCTCCTACGAGCAGTACTTC
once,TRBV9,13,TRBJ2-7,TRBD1,CASSTPDRDEQYF,TGTGCCAGCAGCACTCCGGACAGGGACGAGCAGTACTTC
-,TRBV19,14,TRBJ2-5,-,CASSLRVSQETQYF,TGTGCCAGTAGTCTCCGGGTTAGCCAAGAGACCCAGTACTTC
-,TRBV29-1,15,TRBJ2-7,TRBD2,CSVEDLASGTYEQYF,TGCAGCGTTGAAGATCTGGCTAGCGGAACCTACGAGCAGTACTTC